These 20 T cell receptor beta chains were all obtained from the same sample, sequenced in a study of blood T cell repertoires in COVID-19. Produced via immunoSEQ multiplex PCR; TCRdb's table is partial and in-frame only. This sample has more than 350,000 clones; around 87% occur once, and the top ten carry under 11%. The sample taken for sequencing was peripheral blood. The receptors derive from a woman aged 25 to 39 with COVID-19, enrolled during active disease.

The J gene is TRBJ1-3, the V gene TRBV30; D unclear. The CDR3 is 15 amino acids. V lost 0 bases and J lost 2, with 11 bases in between. Germline CDR1 reads GTSNPN; CDR2 reads SVGIG (reference sequence). The CDR3 bases are TGTGCCTGGAGTGTAGACTGGAGTCCTGGAAACACCATATATTTT. This gives the protein CAWSVDWSPGNTIYF.

A few counts support this clone. The V and J genes are TRBV29-1 and TRBJ2-5, with 11 bases identical to TRBD2. Germline CDR1 is SQVTM and CDR2 is ANQGSEA. The CDR3 length is 14 residues. V was clipped by 6 bases and J by 1 base; unmatched bases: 4. CDR3: CSVTGLAVQETQYF. CDR3 DNA: TGCAGCGTCACGGGACTAGCGGTCCAAGAGACCCAGTACTTC.

The V gene is TRBV15, the J gene TRBJ2-3, with 13 positions matching TRBD2. The CDR3 has 16 residues. V gave up 4 bases and J gave up 5 bases; unmatched junction bases: 6. Germline V CDR1 and CDR2: LNHNV, YYDKDF (reference sequence). The CDR3 DNA sequence: TGTGCCACCAGCATGGGACTAGCGGGAAATGTAGATACGCAGTATTTT. As protein: CATSMGLAGNVDTQYF.

DNA of the CDR3: TGCGCCAGCAGCTTCCTAGCGGGCAGGATGAATGAGCAGTTCTTC. Residues: CASSFLAGRMNEQFF. The chain combines TRBV5-1 with TRBJ2-1; 8 bases are a match to TRBD2. Germline loops: CDR1 SGHRS, CDR2 YFSETQ. V shed 2 bases and J 7 bases; nucleotides not matched to a gene: 8. This CDR3 has 15 residues.

The chain is built from TRBV13 and TRBJ2-7, with 13 bases matching TRBD2. The length of the CDR3 is 15 residues. Unmatched junction bases numbered 7, after V lost 5 bases and J lost 6 bases. CDR1 PRHDT and CDR2 FYEKMQ come from the germline V gene (reference sequence). CDR3: CASSLGLAGVAEQYF. As DNA, the CDR3 is TGTGCCAGCAGCCTTGGACTAGCGGGAGTCGCCGAGCAGTACTTC.

V and J are TRBV7-9 and TRBJ1-4; D is uncertain. Germline CDR1 reads SEHNR; CDR2 reads FQNEAQ (reference sequence). V lost 5 bases to trimming and J lost 3 bases, with 10 bases between them. There are 14 residues in the CDR3. CDR3 region: CASSPIVANEKLFF. CDR3 nucleotides: TGTGCCAGCAGCCCGATTGTAGCTAATGAAAAACTGTTTTTT.

In this sample, this clone turned up once. The chain is built from TRBV5-1 and TRBJ2-2, with 9 positions matching TRBD2. The trim removed 3 bases at V and 0 bases at J, leaving 9 bases unmatched. Germline-derived CDR1 and CDR2 are SGHRS and YFSETQ. The CDR3 extends over 18 amino acids. The CDR3: CASSSRISSGANTGELFF. As DNA, the CDR3 is TGCGCCAGCAGCTCCCGAATCTCTAGCGGGGCGAACACCGGGGAGCTGTTTTTT.

V gene TRBV2 combines with J gene TRBJ1-2; TRBD1 is a possible D gene (6 bases). This CDR3 contains 14 residues. Trimming pared 8 bases from V and 4 bases from J, leaving 17 bases between. From germline, CDR1 is SNHLY and CDR2 FYNNEI. The CDR3 DNA follows: TGTGCCAGCGGTCGTAGGGGGGGGCTCTATGGCTACACCTTC. It translates to CASGRRGGLYGYTF.

In DNA form, the CDR3 reads TGTGCCAGCAGTCTCCGGGACAGGGAAAACACTGAAGCTTTCTTT. Translating gives CASSLRDRENTEAFF. The gene calls are TRBV6-5 and TRBJ1-1, with 9 bases matching TRBD1. J gave up 2 bases and V 5 bases, and 6 bases lay outside the gene matches. The CDR3 is made up of 15 amino acids. Germline CDR1 MNHEY, CDR2 SVGAGI.

V and J are TRBV28 and TRBJ1-2, with a possible D match to TRBD1 (6 bases). The ends were cut back, 7 bases at V and 4 bases at J, with 19 bases in the middle. This CDR3 has 15 amino acids. CDR1 is MDHEN, CDR2 SYDVKM, per germline. CDR3 in amino acids: CASIPPGQGIYGYTF. The CDR3 DNA follows: TGTGCCAGCATTCCTCCGGGACAAGGGATCTATGGCTACACCTTC.

The CDR3 reads CASRTGGLGLREQYF. The CDR3 nucleotides read TGTGCCAGCAGGACCGGCGGACTTGGTCTGAGGGAGCAGTACTTC. This chain links TRBV28 with TRBJ2-7; perhaps TRBD2 as D (5 bases). The CDR3 loop spans 15 amino acids. Germline lookup yields CDR1 MDHEN and CDR2 SYDVKM. Trimming stripped 6 bases from V and 7 bases from J, with 22 bases between. The variable domain in full, completed from reference TRBV28 and TRBJ2-7, reads DVKVTQSSRYLVKRTGEKVFLECVQDMDHENMFWYRQDPGLGLRLIYFSYDVKMKEKGDIPEGYSVSREKKERFSLILESASTNQTSMYLCASRTGGLGLREQYFGPGTRLTVT.

The chain employs TRBV7-2 and TRBJ2-1; 12 nucleotides line up with TRBD2. In germline, CDR1 is SGHTA, CDR2 FQGNSA. There are 17 residues in the CDR3. The ends lost 1 base at V and 15 bases at J; junction bases unmatched: 16. The CDR3 coding sequence is TGTGCCAGCAGCTTAGAGGGGGCCGGGACTAGCGGGTGTGTGGCGTTCTTC. Protein sequence: CASSLEGAGTSGCVAFF. Full variable domain (remainder filled in from reference TRBV7-2 and TRBJ2-1): GAGVSQSPSNKVTEKGKDVELRCDPISGHTALYWYRQSLGQGLEFLIYFQGNSAPDKSGLPSDRFSAERTGGSVSTLTIQRTQQEDSAVYLCASSLEGAGTSGCVAFFGPGTRLTVL.

This chain uses TRBV10-3 with TRBJ2-5, with TRBD2 matching over 8 bases. Losses at the gene ends were 0 bases for V and 4 bases for J; bases not matched to a gene: 4. Germline V gene data show CDR1 as ENHRY and CDR2 as SYGVKD. The CDR3 sequence is 15 residues long. CDR3 nucleotides: TGTGCCATCAGTGAGTCTGGACTAGCAGGAGAGACCCAGTACTTC. It yields the protein CAISESGLAGETQYF.

A few counts support this clone. In nucleotides, the CDR3 is TGTGCCAGCAGCGTATCAGCGGAAGTAGCCCATGAGCAGTTCTTC. Protein: CASSVSAEVAHEQFF. The chain couples TRBV9 to TRBJ2-1; a weak D match, TRBD2 (5 bases). The germline V and J ends were trimmed by 1 base and 8 bases, with 16 bases remaining between them. The CDR3 runs to 15 residues. Germline V lookup: CDR1 SGDLS, CDR2 YYNGEE.

V and J are TRBV2 and TRBJ2-3, with 9 bases aligning to TRBD1. The junction had 13 bases not matched to a gene; V was cut back by 6 bases and J by 9 bases. CDR3 size: 15 residues. Germline V gives CDR1 SNHLY, CDR2 FYNNEI. The CDR3 DNA reads as TGTGCCAGCAGGATGTGGGACAGGGCCCATGGGACGCAGTATTTT. Translation gives CASRMWDRAHGTQYF.

The chain joins TRBV3-1 (or the pseudogene TRBV3-2) to TRBJ2-1; 12 bases are shared with TRBD2. V shed 1 base and J 7 bases; nucleotides not matched to a gene: 2. Germline V gene lookup returns CDR1 LGHDT and CDR2 YNNKEL (reference sequence). This CDR3 has 15 amino acids. The CDR3 coding sequence is TGTGCCAGCAGCCAAGGGACTAGCGGGATTAATGAGCAGTTCTTC. Translated, it gives CASSQGTSGINEQFF.

The genes are TRBV7-2 and TRBJ2-6; D possibly corresponds to TRBD2 (6 bases). V lost 4 bases and J lost 0, with 13 bases in between. Per the germline V gene, CDR1 is SGHTA and CDR2 is FQGNSA. The CDR3 totals 17 residues. The CDR3 here is CASSSGRSLSGANVLTF. In DNA form, the CDR3 reads TGTGCCAGCAGCTCGGGGAGGAGCCTCTCTGGGGCCAACGTCCTGACTTTC.

V is TRBV5-1 and J is TRBJ2-1, with TRBD2 matching 10 bases. The V segment lost 6 bases and the J segment 10 bases; nucleotides outside the gene matches: 16. The CDR3 has 16 amino acids. Germline assignment: CDR1 SGHRS and CDR2 YFSETQ. The CDR3, as DNA: TGCGCCAGCACCCCACGGATTCTAGCGGGGGTGACGGAGCAGTTCTTC. It yields the protein CASTPRILAGVTEQFF.

The chain is built from TRBV7-8 and TRBJ2-3; 8 nucleotides match TRBD1. This CDR3 has 15 amino acids. V trimming: 1 base; J trimming: 5 bases; junction bases outside the gene matches: 5. The germline gives CDR1 SGHVS, CDR2 FQNEAQ. The CDR3 DNA is TGTGCCAGCAGCTTAGTAGGACAGGGAGTAGATACGCAGTATTTT. This codes for CASSLVGQGVDTQYF.

This chain's CDR3 is CASRYRLAGPTDTQYF. For the CDR3, the DNA is TGCGCCAGCAGATATAGACTAGCGGGGCCCACAGATACGCAGTATTTT. The chain links TRBV4-1 to TRBJ2-3, with 11 bases matching TRBD2. There are 16 residues in the CDR3. Germline loops: CDR1 MGHRA, CDR2 YSYEKL. The junction had 7 bases not matched to a gene; V was cut back by 6 bases and J by 2 bases.